The rows below give T cell receptor beta chains drawn from one sample of a study of blood T cell repertoires in COVID-19. Libraries were prepared by immunoSEQ multiplex PCR; TCRdb keeps only in-frame clonotypes and omits some of them. The sample lists over 250,000 clones, 75% to 95% occurring once. Sequencing was carried out using PBMCs or T cells enriched from blood (not recorded which). All receptors come from a woman in her 30s who had recovered from COVID-19. The CDR3 runs from the conserved cysteine through the conserved F or W. Each record gives: J gene, clone size, D gene, V gene, CDR3 DNA, CDR3 protein. The D gene is left open where the match is weak. For some rows the clone size is stated as once, few or many, or as a class when expanded; others skip it.

>TRBJ2-5|.|.|TRBV15
TGTGCCACCAGCCGACAGGCCCAAGAGACCCAGTACTTC
CATSRQAQETQYF
>TRBJ2-3|.|TRBD2|TRBV6-2/TRBV6-3
TGTGCCAGCAGTTCCCTAGCGGGCATCACAGATACGCAGTATTTT
CASSSLAGITDTQYF
>TRBJ2-3|.|TRBD2|TRBV5-1
TGCGCCAGCAGGATAGCGGGAGTTCGGACAGATACGCAGTATTTT
CASRIAGVRTDTQYF
>TRBJ2-1|.|TRBD2|TRBV5-1
TGCGCCAGCAGCTTGTTGGCTAGCGGGACCTCCCGGGAGCAGTTCTTC
CASSLLASGTSREQFF
>TRBJ1-4|few|TRBD1|TRBV2
TGTGCCAGCAACAGACAGGGGACAAGTGAAAAACTGTTTTTT
CASNRQGTSEKLFF
>TRBJ1-2|.|TRBD1|TRBV30
TGTGCCTGGAGGACAGGGCAAGGCTACACCTTC
CAWRTGQGYTF
>TRBJ2-1|.|.|TRBV15
TGTGCCACCAGCAGAGCGGGAGACCCTGAGCAGTTCTTC
CATSRAGDPEQFF
>TRBJ1-1|.|.|TRBV30
TGTGCCTGGAGTGTTTTGTCCTCCTCTGAAGCTTTCTTT
CAWSVLSSSEAFF
>TRBJ1-5|.|.|TRBV18
TGTGCCAGCTCACCAAGAACAGGGCCTAATCAGCCCCAGCATTTT
CASSPRTGPNQPQHF
>TRBJ1-6|.|TRBD1|TRBV19
TGTGCCAGTAGTCCAGACAGGGCAACTTCACCCCTCCACTTT
CASSPDRATSPLHF
>TRBJ1-6|.|.|TRBV11-2
TGTGCCAGCAGCCAGATAGGACAGAGCTCCTATAATTCACCCCTCCACTTT
CASSQIGQSSYNSPLHF
>TRBJ2-7|.|.|TRBV4-3
TGCGCCAGCAGCCAAGATCTAGGGGGTGGATACGAGCAGTACTTC
CASSQDLGGGYEQYF
>TRBJ2-3|.|.|TRBV28
TGTGCCAGCAGCTTGGTAGGGGTAGGGCAGTATTTT
CASSLVGVGQYF
>TRBJ2-3|.|TRBD2|TRBV4-2
TGTGCCAGCAGCCCGGGACTAGTAGCAGATACGCAGTATTTT
CASSPGLVADTQYF
>TRBJ2-6|.|.|TRBV5-6
TGTGCCAGCAGCTTGAACAGGGTGAGCTCTGGGGCCAACGTCCTGACTTTC
CASSLNRVSSGANVLTF
>TRBJ2-5|.|TRBD1|TRBV4-1
TGCGCCAGCAGCCAAGAGACAGGGATCCAAGAGACCCAGTACTTC
CASSQETGIQETQYF
>TRBJ2-3|.|.|TRBV6-5
TGTGCCAGCAGATTAGTCCCCGCAGATACGCAGTATTTT
CASRLVPADTQYF
>TRBJ1-4|.|.|TRBV19
TGTGCCAGTCGGCTAGGTGAAAAACTGTTTTTT
CASRLGEKLFF
>TRBJ1-1|.|.|TRBV5-6
TGTGCCAGCAGCCTCCAGGGTGGCACTGAAGCTTTCTTT
CASSLQGGTEAFF
>TRBJ2-7|.|.|TRBV4-1
TGCGCCAGCAGCCAAGAACAGGGCCCTTTCTACGAGCAGTACTTC
CASSQEQGPFYEQYF
>TRBJ1-1|once|TRBD1|TRBV18
TGTGCCAGCTCACCTCAGGTGGACAGGGCCACTGAAGCTTTCTTT
CASSPQVDRATEAFF
>TRBJ2-5|.|TRBD2|TRBV24-1
TGTGCCACCAGTGACAAGCGGGAGTTACGAGAGACCCAGTACTTC
CATSDKRELRETQYF
>TRBJ2-1|.|.|TRBV24-1
TGTGCCACCAGTGACCAGAATGAGCAGTTCTTC
CATSDQNEQFF
>TRBJ1-2|.|TRBD1|TRBV28
TGTGCCAGCAGTCGGGACAGAAGAAACTATGGCTACACCTTC
CASSRDRRNYGYTF
>TRBJ2-1|.|TRBD2|TRBV11-2
TGTGCCAGCAGCTCCCCCGGGGGGTGGACCTACAATGAGCAGTTCTTC
CASSSPGGWTYNEQFF
>TRBJ1-3|.|TRBD1|TRBV7-9
TGTGCCAGCAGCTTAAGTGGGACAGGGGGCTCCTCTGGAAACACCATATATTTT
CASSLSGTGGSSGNTIYF
>TRBJ1-6|once|TRBD1|TRBV4-2
TGTGCCAGCAGCCAAGATCAAGGGACAGGGTATTCACCCCTCCACTTT
CASSQDQGTGYSPLHF
>TRBJ2-1|.|TRBD2|TRBV5-4
TGTGCCAGCAGCTTGGAGCGGGAGGGCCATGAGCAGTTCTTC
CASSLEREGHEQFF
>TRBJ2-5|.|.|TRBV5-1
TGCGCCAGCAGCTTGTTGGGACTCAACCAAGAGACCCAGTACTTC
CASSLLGLNQETQYF
>TRBJ1-1|.|TRBD1|TRBV28
TGTGCCAGCACCATCACCCAGGGGGCGACTGAAGCTTTCTTT
CASTITQGATEAFF
>TRBJ2-5|.|.|TRBV19
TGTGCCAGTAGTAAAGGACAGTTTCTCAAGACCCAGTACTTC
CASSKGQFLKTQYF